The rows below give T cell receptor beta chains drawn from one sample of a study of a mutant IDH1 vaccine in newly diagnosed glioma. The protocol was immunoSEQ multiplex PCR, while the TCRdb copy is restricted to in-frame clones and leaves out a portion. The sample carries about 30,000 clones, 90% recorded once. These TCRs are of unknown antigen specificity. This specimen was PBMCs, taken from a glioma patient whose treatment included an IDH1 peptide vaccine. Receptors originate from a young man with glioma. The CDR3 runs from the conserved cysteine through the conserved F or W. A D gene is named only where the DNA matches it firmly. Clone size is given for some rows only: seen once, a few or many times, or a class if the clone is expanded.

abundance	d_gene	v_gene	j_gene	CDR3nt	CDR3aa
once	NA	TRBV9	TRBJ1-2	TGTGCCAGCAGCACCGGGGGGGACAACTATGGCTACACCTTC	CASSTGGDNYGYTF
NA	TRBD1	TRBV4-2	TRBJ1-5	TGTGCCAGCAGCCAAGATCGGGGACAGCTCAATCAGCCCCAGCATTTT	CASSQDRGQLNQPQHF
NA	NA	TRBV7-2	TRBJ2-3	TGTGCCAGCAGCTCTCTGGGCAGGGGGGCAGATACGCAGTATTTT	CASSSLGRGADTQYF
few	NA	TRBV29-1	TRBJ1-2	TGCAGCGCCGTCCCCGGGACAAGGTTTTGGAACGCTAACTATGGCTACACCTTC	CSAVPGTRFWNANYGYTF
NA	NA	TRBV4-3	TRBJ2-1	TGCGCCAGCAGCCAAGGGCCGGGGGACTACAATGAGCAGTTCTTC	CASSQGPGDYNEQFF
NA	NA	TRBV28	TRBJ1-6	TGTGCCAGCAGCCACCCCACGACACCCCTCCACTTT	CASSHPTTPLHF
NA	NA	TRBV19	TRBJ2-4	TGTGCCAGTAGTTCAGACTTAAACATTCAGTACTTC	CASSSDLNIQYF
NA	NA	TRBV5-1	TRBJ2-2	TGCGCCAGCTCTAGACACGACAGTCCGAACACCGGGGAGCTGTTTTTT	CASSRHDSPNTGELFF
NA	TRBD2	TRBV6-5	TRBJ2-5	TGTGCCAGCAGTTACTCTACGGGAGGAAGAGAGACCCAGTACTTC	CASSYSTGGRETQYF
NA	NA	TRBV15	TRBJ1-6	TGTGCCACCAGCAGAGACCCTATAGGCTATAATTCACCCCTCCACTTT	CATSRDPIGYNSPLHF
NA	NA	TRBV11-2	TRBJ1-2	TGTGCCAGCAGCTTAGGTGGACAGTCCTACACCTTC	CASSLGGQSYTF
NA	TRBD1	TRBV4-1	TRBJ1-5	TGCGCCAGCAGCCAAGGACAGGGAGAAAATCAGCCCCAGCATTTT	CASSQGQGENQPQHF
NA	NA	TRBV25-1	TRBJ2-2	TGTGCCAGCAGCCGGGCATATGGTTCGAACACCGGGGAGCTGTTTTTT	CASSRAYGSNTGELFF
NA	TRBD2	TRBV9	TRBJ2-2	TGTGCCAGCAGCGTAAGTAGGGCCAGCGGGAGGATCACCGGGGAGCTGTTTTTT	CASSVSRASGRITGELFF
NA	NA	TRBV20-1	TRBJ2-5	TGCAGTGCTAGAGATGGGGGGACCCAGTACTTC	CSARDGGTQYF
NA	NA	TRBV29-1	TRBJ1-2	TGCAGCGTTCCCTTGGGACATTCCAAGTATGGCTACACCTTC	CSVPLGHSKYGYTF
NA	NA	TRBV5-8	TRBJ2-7	TGTGCCAGCAGCTTGGCAGATTCTTTCTACGAGCAGTACTTC	CASSLADSFYEQYF
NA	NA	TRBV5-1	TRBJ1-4	TGCGCCAGCAGCTCAACAGGGCGTCGGGAAAAACTGTTTTTT	CASSSTGRREKLFF
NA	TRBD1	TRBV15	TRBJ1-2	TGTGCCACCAGCAGAGATATAACAGGGGGTTTTGGCTACACCTTC	CATSRDITGGFGYTF
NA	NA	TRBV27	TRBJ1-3	TGTGCCAGTCCTGAGTATAGCTCTGGAAACACCATATATTTT	CASPEYSSGNTIYF
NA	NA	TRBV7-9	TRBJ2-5	TGTGCCAGCAGCTTAGGTACGGGTATCGTCCAAGAGACCCAGTACTTC	CASSLGTGIVQETQYF
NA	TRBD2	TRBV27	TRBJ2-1	TGTGCCAGCAGTTTAGGTTTCGGGGGGACTAGCGGGAGCAATGAGCAGTTCTTC	CASSLGFGGTSGSNEQFF
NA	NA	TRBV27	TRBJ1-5	TGTGCCAGCAGTCTGCGGGACACGGGGCATCAGCCCCAGCATTTT	CASSLRDTGHQPQHF
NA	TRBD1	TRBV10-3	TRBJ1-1	TGTGCCACCGGGACAGGGGTGAACACTGAAGCTTTCTTT	CATGTGVNTEAFF
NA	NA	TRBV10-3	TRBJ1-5	TGTGCCATCAGTGATTCCTCCAGGGGCCATCAGCCCCAGCATTTT	CAISDSSRGHQPQHF
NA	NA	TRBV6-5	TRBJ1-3	TGTGCCAGCAGTTACTCGAATGGGGCCTCTGGAAACACCATATATTTT	CASSYSNGASGNTIYF
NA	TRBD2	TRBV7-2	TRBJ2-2	TGTGCCAGCAGCTTAGAAGCGGGAAGGACCGGGGAGCTGTTTTTT	CASSLEAGRTGELFF
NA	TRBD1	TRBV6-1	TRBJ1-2	TGTGCCACCAGGGGGACAGGGGGCCTTGGCTACACCTTC	CATRGTGGLGYTF
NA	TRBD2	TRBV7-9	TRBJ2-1	TGTGCCAGCAGCTTAGACGCTAGCGGGAAGGATGAGCAGTTCTTC	CASSLDASGKDEQFF
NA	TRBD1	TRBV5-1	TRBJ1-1	TGCGCCAGCAAGGACCGGACAGGGATGGACACTGAAGCTTTCTTT	CASKDRTGMDTEAFF
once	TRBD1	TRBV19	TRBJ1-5	TGTGCCAGTAGTATCTGGGACAGGGTAGAGGATCAGCCCCAGCATTTT	CASSIWDRVEDQPQHF
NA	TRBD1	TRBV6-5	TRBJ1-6	TGTGCCAGCAGTTCGTCAGGGGGGAATTCACCCCTCCACTTT	CASSSSGGNSPLHF
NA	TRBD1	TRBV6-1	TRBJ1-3	TGTGCCAGCAGTGAACCTAAGGACAGGGTAGACACCATATATTTT	CASSEPKDRVDTIYF
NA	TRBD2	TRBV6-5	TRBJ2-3	TGTGCCAGCAGGCGGGAGTACGGAGATACGCAGTATTTT	CASRREYGDTQYF
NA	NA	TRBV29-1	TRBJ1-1	TGCAGCGTGGCCGTTATGAACACTGAAGCTTTCTTT	CSVAVMNTEAFF
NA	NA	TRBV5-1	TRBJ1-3	TGCGCCAGCAGCTGGGACGGCAAACGCTCTGGAAACACCATATATTTT	CASSWDGKRSGNTIYF
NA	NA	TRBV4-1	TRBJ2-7	TGCGCCAGCAGCTTCCAACAGGGCAACGAGCAGTACTTC	CASSFQQGNEQYF
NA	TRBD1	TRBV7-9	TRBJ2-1	TGTGCCAGCAGCTCGGACAGGGTGGGGCGTGAGCAGTTCTTC	CASSSDRVGREQFF
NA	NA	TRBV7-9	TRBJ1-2	TGTGCCAGCAGCTTAAACAGAGAAAACTATGGCTACACCTTC	CASSLNRENYGYTF
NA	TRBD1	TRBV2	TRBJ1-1	TGTGCCAGCTCACCGGGACAGGGGAGGCCTGAAGCTTTCTTT	CASSPGQGRPEAFF
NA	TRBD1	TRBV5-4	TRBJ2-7	TGTGCCAGCAGCGACCGACAGGGTGGCTCCTACGAGCAGTACTTC	CASSDRQGGSYEQYF
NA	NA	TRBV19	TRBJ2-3	TGTGCCAGTAGTCCCCCCGGCTATACGCAGTATTTT	CASSPPGYTQYF
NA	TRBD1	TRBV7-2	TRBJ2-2	TGTGCCAGCAGCTTACCACCTTGGACAGGACGGGGGGAGCTGTTTTTT	CASSLPPWTGRGELFF
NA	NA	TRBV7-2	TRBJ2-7	TGTGCCAGCAGCCCCTCCGGGATCTACTACGAGCAGTACTTC	CASSPSGIYYEQYF
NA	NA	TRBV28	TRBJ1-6	TGTGCCAGCAGTTTACGTCAGGATCATTCACCCCTCCACTTT	CASSLRQDHSPLHF
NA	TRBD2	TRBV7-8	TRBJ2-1	TGTGCCAGCAGCTCGCACCGGACTAGCGGGGGGACAAATGAGCAGTTCTTC	CASSSHRTSGGTNEQFF
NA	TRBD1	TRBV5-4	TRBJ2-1	TGTGCCAGCAGCCCTGGGACAGCTTACAATGAGCAGTTCTTC	CASSPGTAYNEQFF
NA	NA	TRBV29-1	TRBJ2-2	TGCAGCGTTGACTGGGGGAACACCGGGGAGCTGTTTTTT	CSVDWGNTGELFF
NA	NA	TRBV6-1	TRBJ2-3	TGTGCCAGCAGTGAAGTTAGCTGGCAGTATTTT	CASSEVSWQYF
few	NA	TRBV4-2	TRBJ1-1	TGTGCCAGCAGCCAAGTGGCGGAGAAGAACACTGAAGCTTTCTTT	CASSQVAEKNTEAFF
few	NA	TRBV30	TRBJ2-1	TGTGCCTGGAGTGTTGGCACGTACAATGAGCAGTTCTTC	CAWSVGTYNEQFF
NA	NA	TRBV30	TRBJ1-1	TGTGCCTGGAGTGTGGGCGCCGGGGGGTACACTGAAGCTTTCTTT	CAWSVGAGGYTEAFF
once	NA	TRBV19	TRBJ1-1	TGTGCCAGTAGTGGGTTTGCCACTGAAGCTTTCTTT	CASSGFATEAFF
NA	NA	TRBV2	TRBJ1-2	TGTGCCAGCAGTGAAGGGACCCTCTACTATGGCTACACCTTC	CASSEGTLYYGYTF
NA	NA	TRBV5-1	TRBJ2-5	TGCGCCAGCAGGGAAAGCACTTGGCAAGAGACCCAGTACTTC	CASRESTWQETQYF
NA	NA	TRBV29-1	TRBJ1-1	TGCAGCGTTGAAGATCTCTCTGAAGCTTTCTTT	CSVEDLSEAFF
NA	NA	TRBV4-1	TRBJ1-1	TGCGCCAGCAGCCGCATTCATGCGAACACTGAAGCTTTCTTT	CASSRIHANTEAFF
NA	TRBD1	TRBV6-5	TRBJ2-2	TGTGCCAGCAGAAAATGGACAGGCGGTACCGGGGAGCTGTTTTTT	CASRKWTGGTGELFF
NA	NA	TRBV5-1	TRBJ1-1	TGCGCCAGCAGCTTGGCCGACCGGTCAAACACTGAAGCTTTCTTT	CASSLADRSNTEAFF
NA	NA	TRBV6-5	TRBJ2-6	TGTGCCAGCAGACCGCGGAATGGGGCCAACGTCCTGACTTTC	CASRPRNGANVLTF